Detailed here is one T cell receptor (beta chain). Produced via immunoSEQ multiplex PCR; TCRdb's table is partial and in-frame only. The table shows approximately 41,000 clones, with roughly 90% occurring only once. This specimen belongs to a study of blood T cell repertoires in COVID-19. This CDR3 has 14 amino acids. Germline CDR1 SGHTA, CDR2 FQGNSA. The V end was cut by 2 bases, the J end by 5 bases, with 10 bases between. This chain links TRBV7-2 with TRBJ1-5; D ambiguous. This clonotype originated in a woman of 80 years or more with active COVID-19. Sequenced input: peripheral blood. The CDR3 DNA reads TGTGCCAGCAGCTTAAGCGGTGGGCATCAGCCCCAGCATTTT. This sequence encodes CASSLSGGHQPQHF.